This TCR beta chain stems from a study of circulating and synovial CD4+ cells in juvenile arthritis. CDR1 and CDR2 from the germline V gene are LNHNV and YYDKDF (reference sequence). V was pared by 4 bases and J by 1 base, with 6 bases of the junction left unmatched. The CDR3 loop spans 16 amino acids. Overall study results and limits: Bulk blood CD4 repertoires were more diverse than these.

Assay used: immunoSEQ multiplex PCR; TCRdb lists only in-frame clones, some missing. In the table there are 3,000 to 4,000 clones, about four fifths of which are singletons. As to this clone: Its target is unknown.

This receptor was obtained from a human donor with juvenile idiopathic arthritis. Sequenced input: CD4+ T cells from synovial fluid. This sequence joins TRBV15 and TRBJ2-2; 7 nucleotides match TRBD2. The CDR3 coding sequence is TGTGCCACCAGCATAGAGGAGCGGGGGAACACCGGGGAGCTGTTTTTT. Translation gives CATSIEERGNTGELFF.